The next 32 T cell receptor beta chains were all read from a single sample in a study of shared clonotypes between healthy human individuals (dated by TCRdb to the early 2020s). Receptors were amplified or captured by the immunoSEQ multiplex PCR assay. TCRdb took over this immuneACCESS table, retaining in-frame rearrangements with V and J assigned. Such tables are incomplete; in checked studies, under half of the missing clones stem from an unresolved V gene, and the remainder is unexplained. The sample table holds roughly 720,000 clones, of which about 90% were seen once. The ten most abundant clones make up 30% to 35% of the sample. Source material: memory CD8+ T cells from PBMCs. In the paper's terms, the cell subset or site label means: CD45RO+ cells pooled with CCR7-negative TemRA cells. These receptors were collected from a man younger than 30 in good health. Some clones in this sample may be carry-over from other donors' samples.

The V and J genes are TRBV5-5 and TRBJ2-7; D tentatively fits TRBD1 or TRBD2 (5 bases each). The CDR3 covers 17 residues. CDR1 is SGHKS and CDR2 is YYEKEE in the germline V gene (reference sequence). V lost 3 bases to trimming and J lost 2 bases, with 21 bases between them. The CDR3 nucleotides read TGTGCCAGCAGCTCCAGGGTGGCCGGGGTCGTAACCTACGAGCAGTACTTC. As protein: CASSSRVAGVVTYEQYF.

Regarding this clone: The same CDR3 is also encoded by other DNA sequences in this sample. V is TRBV7-9 and J is TRBJ2-7, with D hard to call. The CDR3 is made up of 14 amino acids. Between the trimmed V and J ends, which lost 2 bases and 2 bases, there was a span of 10 bases. CDR1 and CDR2 from the germline V gene are SEHNR and FQNEAQ (reference sequence). The CDR3 DNA sequence: TGTGCCAGCAGCTTATCAGAAGCAACCTACGAGCAGTACTTC. Its translation is CASSLSEATYEQYF.

The chain has TRBV4-3 and TRBJ2-1, with D perhaps matching TRBD2 (6 bases). The germline CDR1 and CDR2 sequences are LGHNA and YSLEER. Trimming removed 1 base from V and 8 bases from J, with 12 bases in between. The CDR3 length is 14 residues. The CDR3 DNA reads as TGCGCCAGCAGCCAAGGCGGGGCGCGGGATGAGCAGTTCTTC. Amino acids: CASSQGGARDEQFF.

The V and J genes are TRBV7-9 and TRBJ2-5, with D possibly being TRBD2 (7 bases). Deletions cut 4 bases from V and 5 bases from J, with 17 bases between. Germline lookup yields CDR1 SEHNR and CDR2 FQNEAQ (reference sequence). There are 15 residues in the CDR3. CDR3 nucleotide sequence: TGTGCCAGCAGCTGGGTGGGGGGGCTGAAGGAGACCCAGTACTTC. Residues: CASSWVGGLKETQYF.

The chain combines TRBV6-6 with TRBJ1-5, with no clear D. The CDR3 length is 14 residues. Germline loops: CDR1 MNHNY, CDR2 SVGAGI (reference sequence). Trimming stripped 6 bases from V and 5 bases from J, with 14 bases between. CDR3 loop: CASSDYRNDQPQHF. The CDR3 DNA follows: TGTGCCAGCAGCGACTATAGAAATGATCAGCCCCAGCATTTT.

The chain couples TRBV20-1 to TRBJ1-2; the D is unclear. Germline CDR1 DFQATT, CDR2 SNEGSKA (reference sequence). V shed 5 bases and J shed 5 bases, with 9 bases lying between them. The length of the CDR3 is 11 residues. CDR3 protein: CSAGLDYGYTF. In DNA form, the CDR3 reads TGCAGTGCTGGTCTGGATTATGGCTACACCTTC.

This sequence joins TRBV5-1 and TRBJ2-5, with 12 bases lining up with TRBD2. CDR1 is SGHRS and CDR2 is YFSETQ in the germline V gene. V dropped 2 bases and J dropped 0; count of bases not matched to a gene: 11. This CDR3 spans 19 amino acids. The CDR3 sequence is CASSFPRGLAGSHQETQYF. DNA for the CDR3: TGCGCCAGCAGCTTTCCCCGGGGACTAGCGGGTTCGCACCAAGAGACCCAGTACTTC.

The chain joins TRBV2 to TRBJ2-3, with 7 nucleotides matching TRBD2. V gave up 6 bases and J gave up 4 bases; unmatched junction bases: 4. CDR3 length equals 13 residues. Germline-derived CDR1 and CDR2 are SNHLY and FYNNEI. CDR3 region: CASRWEGSDTQYF. In DNA form, the CDR3 reads TGTGCCAGCAGGTGGGAGGGGTCAGATACGCAGTATTTT.

This sequence joins TRBV28 and TRBJ2-1; D is uncertain. Germline CDR1 is MDHEN and CDR2 is SYDVKM. The CDR3 is 14 residues long. V was cut by 2 bases and J by 4 bases, with 9 bases left in between. This CDR3 is CASSLGVGYNEQFF. The CDR3 DNA sequence: TGTGCCAGCAGTTTAGGGGTAGGGTACAATGAGCAGTTCTTC.

The chain joins TRBV12-5 to TRBJ2-5; 9 bases are shared with TRBD1. CDR1 LGHNT and CDR2 FRNRAP come from the germline V gene. The CDR3 is made up of 17 amino acids. The trim removed 0 bases at V and 5 bases at J, leaving 10 bases unmatched. The CDR3 is CASGLVLLGDRVETQYF. The CDR3 region has the DNA TGTGCTAGTGGTTTGGTACTATTGGGGGACAGGGTTGAGACCCAGTACTTC.

V and J are TRBV6-5 and TRBJ2-7; TRBD1 aligns across 7 bases. Trimming at V came to 7 bases and at J to 3 bases, leaving 12 bases not matched to a gene. The CDR3 covers 15 residues. Germline V gene data show CDR1 as MNHEY and CDR2 as SVGAGI. The CDR3 sequence: CASTPLRAGGYEQYF. CDR3 nucleotide sequence: TGTGCCAGCACCCCCCTCCGGGCAGGGGGCTACGAGCAGTACTTC.

The genes are TRBV11-2 and TRBJ2-7; D remains ambiguous. The germline V gene has CDR1 SGHAT and CDR2 FQNNGV. The CDR3 runs to 13 residues. The V and J ends lost 5 bases and 3 bases respectively, with 11 bases between them. CDR3 sequence reads: CASSDGRFYEQYF. CDR3 DNA sequence: TGTGCCAGCAGCGATGGACGGTTCTACGAGCAGTACTTC.

The rearrangement links TRBV27 to TRBJ1-2; weak D call: TRBD1 (5 bases). V gave up 5 bases and J gave up 4 bases, with 17 bases separating them. The length of the CDR3 is 15 residues. Germline lookup yields CDR1 MNHEY and CDR2 SMNVEV (reference sequence). CDR3 loop: CASSNQGISGYGYTF. For the CDR3, the DNA is TGTGCCAGCAGTAACCAGGGAATTAGTGGCTATGGCTACACCTTC.

The V and J genes are TRBV5-1 and TRBJ2-7; tentative D call: TRBD2 (6 bases). V lost 0 bases, J lost 1 base, and 17 bases lay in between. Germline V gene lookup returns CDR1 SGHRS and CDR2 YFSETQ. This CDR3 is built from 17 residues. As DNA, the CDR3 is TGCGCCAGCAGCTTGGTTTCCCGCCAGGGAGGTTCCTACGAGCAGTACTTC. Translated, it gives CASSLVSRQGGSYEQYF.

The gene calls are TRBV6-6 and TRBJ2-7; no clear D. The CDR3 is made up of 14 amino acids. Between the trimmed V and J ends, which lost 0 bases and 0 bases, there was a span of 6 bases. CDR1 is MNHNY and CDR2 is SVGAGI in the germline V gene (reference sequence). CDR3 residues: CASSYSGSSYEQYF. The CDR3 DNA reads as TGTGCCAGCAGTTACTCGGGTAGCTCCTACGAGCAGTACTTC.

The chain combines TRBV11-3 with TRBJ2-1; 8 nucleotides line up with TRBD1. This CDR3 has 16 amino acids. Trimming took 4 bases from V and 0 from J; bases not matched to a gene: 5. Germline V CDR1 and CDR2: SGHNT, YENEEA. CDR3 protein: CASSSRQGSSYNEQFF. CDR3 bases: TGTGCCAGCAGCTCCCGACAGGGGAGCTCCTACAATGAGCAGTTCTTC.

The chain couples TRBV29-1 to TRBJ1-2; D not resolved. Looked up from germline, CDR1 is SQVTM and CDR2 is ANQGSEA. V dropped 4 bases and J dropped 6 bases, with 12 bases sitting between them. This CDR3 region has 12 residues. This chain's CDR3 is CSVAGPEDGYTF. The CDR3 DNA reads TGCAGCGTTGCGGGCCCTGAAGATGGCTACACCTTC.

The rearrangement joins TRBV4-3 to TRBJ1-3; 7 bases fit TRBD1. Germline-derived CDR1 and CDR2 are LGHNA and YSLEER. CDR3 size: 17 residues. J gave up 2 bases and V 1 base, and 8 bases lay outside the gene matches. The chain's CDR3 is CASSQVSQRGPGNTIYF. For the CDR3, the DNA is TGCGCCAGCAGCCAAGTCTCGCAGAGGGGGCCTGGAAACACCATATATTTT.

This chain uses TRBV7-9 with TRBJ1-5, with 10 nucleotides matching TRBD1. CDR1 and CDR2 from the germline V gene are SEHNR and FQNEAQ (reference sequence). V lost 4 bases and J lost 6; bases outside the gene matches: 9. This CDR3 has 16 residues. CDR3 nucleotides: TGTGCCAGCAGCTCAACCCTGACAGGGGGCCTTCAGCCCCAGCATTTT. Translation: CASSSTLTGGLQPQHF.

The chain has TRBV21-1 and TRBJ2-3; whether TRBD2, the table's D call, matches the DNA was not checked. TRBV21-1 constitutes a pseudogene. This CDR3 spans 16 amino acids. The CDR3 loop is CASSRLAGASTDTQYF. In DNA, the CDR3 is TGTGCCAGCAGTCGACTAGCGGGAGCCAGCACAGATACGCAGTATTTT.

V and J are TRBV7-9 and TRBJ2-5, with D possibly being TRBD2 (7 bases). This CDR3 has 19 amino acids. The germline gives CDR1 SEHNR, CDR2 FQNEAQ (reference sequence). The V and J ends lost 1 base and 5 bases respectively, with 26 bases between them. The CDR3 here is CASSLEQGASGVPGETQYF. The CDR3, as DNA: TGTGCCAGCAGCTTAGAACAGGGCGCCAGCGGGGTCCCTGGGGAGACCCAGTACTTC.

V usage is TRBV7-9 and J usage is TRBJ2-1, with D unresolved. V was pared by 5 bases and J by 6 bases, with 23 bases between. Germline V gene lookup returns CDR1 SEHNR and CDR2 FQNEAQ (reference sequence). The CDR3 length is 17 residues. In nucleotides, the CDR3 is TGTGCCAGCAGCCAACCGCCCCCCACTACCGAAGGCAATGAGCAGTTCTTC. Translated: CASSQPPPTTEGNEQFF.

V gene TRBV27 combines with J gene TRBJ2-1; TRBD1 aligns across 8 bases. CDR1 is MNHEY, CDR2 SMNVEV, per germline (reference sequence). CDR3 length equals 15 residues. J was trimmed by 7 bases and V by 5 bases; bases with no gene match: 10. CDR3 in DNA: TGTGCCAGCAGTCCGTCCCGGACAGGGTTGAATGAGCAGTTCTTC. Translated: CASSPSRTGLNEQFF.

The chain recombines TRBV9 with TRBJ2-7; possible D gene TRBD2, 6 bases. The CDR3 spans 12 residues. CDR1 is SGDLS, CDR2 YYNGEE, per germline. The germline V and J ends were trimmed by 4 bases and 5 bases, with 10 bases remaining between them. Here the CDR3 DNA reads TGTGCCAGCAGCTCCCGGGGGAACGAGCAGTACTTC. This gives the protein CASSSRGNEQYF. Full variable domain (missing parts from reference TRBV9 and TRBJ2-7): DSGVTQTPKHLITATGQRVTLRCSPRSGDLSVYWYQQSLDQGLQFLIQYYNGEERAKGNILERFSAQQFPDLHSELNLSSLELGDSALYFCASSSRGNEQYFGPGTRLTVT.

The chain joins TRBV27 to TRBJ1-1, with TRBD1 matching 8 bases. CDR1 is MNHEY and CDR2 is SMNVEV in the germline V gene (reference sequence). This CDR3 has 14 residues. Unmatched junction bases numbered 8, after V lost 6 bases and J lost 5 bases. CDR3 nucleotide sequence: TGTGCCAGCAGGGCAGACAGGGGTGCTACTGAAGCTTTCTTT. This sequence encodes CASRADRGATEAFF.

The chain has TRBV9 and TRBJ2-1, with D perhaps matching TRBD1 or TRBD2 (5 bases each). There are 17 residues in the CDR3. Trimming took 0 bases from V and 4 from J, leaving 17 bases between them. Germline V lookup: CDR1 SGDLS, CDR2 YYNGEE. The DNA of the CDR3 is TGTGCCAGCAGCGTAGCTTCGGGACGCAACCTTTACAATGAGCAGTTCTTC. This sequence encodes CASSVASGRNLYNEQFF.

The chain's CDR3 is CASSYDGRRETQYF. For the CDR3, the DNA is TGTGCCAGCAGTTACGACGGCAGGAGGGAGACCCAGTACTTC. The chain uses TRBV6-6 and TRBJ2-5; perhaps TRBD2 as D (5 bases). The CDR3 has 14 amino acids. Germline values: CDR1 MNHNY, CDR2 SVGAGI (reference sequence). V shed 2 bases and J shed 5 bases, with 12 bases lying between them.

This clone showed up just a few times. The J gene is TRBJ1-1, the V gene TRBV30; possibly TRBD1 for D (5 bases). The V gene's germline CDR1 is GTSNPN and CDR2 SVGIG (reference sequence). This CDR3 spans 12 amino acids. Trimming took off 2 bases at V and 4 bases at J, with 8 bases between the two ends. CDR3 nucleotides: TGTGCCTGGAGTCCGGGGGGCACTGAAGCTTTCTTT. Translated, it gives CAWSPGGTEAFF.

The rearrangement links TRBV6-1 to TRBJ2-3; tentatively, D is TRBD1 or TRBD2 (5 bases each). The CDR3 is 16 residues long. Germline values: CDR1 MNHNS, CDR2 SASEGT. Deletions cut 0 bases from V and 2 bases from J, with 12 bases between. The CDR3 sequence: CASSEAGGRNTDTQYF. The CDR3 nucleotides are TGTGCCAGCAGTGAAGCTGGGGGACGTAACACAGATACGCAGTATTTT.

The chain couples TRBV16 to TRBJ1-2; a possible D gene is TRBD1 (5 bases). The CDR3 consists of 15 residues. Germline V gene lookup returns CDR1 KGHSY and CDR2 FQNENV. Trimming cost V 3 bases and J 4 bases, with 15 bases left between them. CDR3 DNA sequence: TGTGCCAGCAGCCACAAACAGCGACAGCTCTATGGCTACACCTTC. Translation: CASSHKQRQLYGYTF.

Points on this clone: Other DNA sequences in the sample encode the same CDR3. The rearrangement uses TRBV27 and TRBJ2-7, with 7 bases that match TRBD1. V gave up 3 bases and J gave up 2 bases; unmatched junction bases: 1. The CDR3 contains 13 residues. Germline CDR1 MNHEY, CDR2 SMNVEV (reference sequence). In DNA form, the CDR3 reads TGTGCCAGCAGTTTCGGGACAGCCTACGAGCAGTACTTC. It yields the protein CASSFGTAYEQYF.

The V gene is TRBV6-1, the J gene TRBJ1-5; the D is unclear. Trimming stripped 3 bases from V and 0 bases from J, with 9 bases between. CDR3 length equals 15 residues. Germline CDR1 MNHNS, CDR2 SASEGT. The CDR3 bases are TGTGCCAGCAGTGATCGTCAGTTTAGCAATCAGCCCCAGCATTTT. Protein: CASSDRQFSNQPQHF.